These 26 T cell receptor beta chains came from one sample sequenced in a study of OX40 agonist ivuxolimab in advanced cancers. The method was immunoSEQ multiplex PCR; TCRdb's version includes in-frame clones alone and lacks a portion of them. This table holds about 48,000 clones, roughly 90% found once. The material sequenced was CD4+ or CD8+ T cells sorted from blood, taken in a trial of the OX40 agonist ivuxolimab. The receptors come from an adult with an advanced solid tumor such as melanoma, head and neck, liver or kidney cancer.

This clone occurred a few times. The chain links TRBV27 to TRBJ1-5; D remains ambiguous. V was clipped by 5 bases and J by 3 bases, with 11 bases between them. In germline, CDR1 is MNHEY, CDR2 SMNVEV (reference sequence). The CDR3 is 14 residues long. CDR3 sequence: CASSPYWDNQPQHF. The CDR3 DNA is TGTGCCAGCAGTCCCTATTGGGACAATCAGCCCCAGCATTTT.

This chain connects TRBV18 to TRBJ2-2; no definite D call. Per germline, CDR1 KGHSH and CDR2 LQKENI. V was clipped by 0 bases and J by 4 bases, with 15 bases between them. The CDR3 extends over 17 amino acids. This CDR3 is CASSPPRVNSATGELFF. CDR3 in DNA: TGTGCCAGCTCACCACCGCGCGTCAACAGCGCCACCGGGGAGCTGTTTTTT.

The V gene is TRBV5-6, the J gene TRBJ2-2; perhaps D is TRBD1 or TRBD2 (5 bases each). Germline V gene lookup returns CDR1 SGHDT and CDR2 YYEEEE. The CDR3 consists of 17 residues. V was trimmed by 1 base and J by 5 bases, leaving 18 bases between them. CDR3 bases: TGTGCCAGCAGCTTGTACCTCCCGGGGACGGAAACCGGGGAGCTGTTTTTT. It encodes CASSLYLPGTETGELFF.

CDR3 coding DNA: TGTGCCAGCAGTTACTCCCTAGGGGCCTACGAGCAGTACTTC. This encodes CASSYSLGAYEQYF. This chain joins TRBV6-5 and TRBJ2-7; D possibly corresponds to TRBD1 (5 bases). The V end lost 0 bases, the J end lost 2 bases, and 8 bases lay between the germline ends. The CDR3 is 14 residues long. Germline V gene data show CDR1 as MNHEY and CDR2 as SVGAGI.

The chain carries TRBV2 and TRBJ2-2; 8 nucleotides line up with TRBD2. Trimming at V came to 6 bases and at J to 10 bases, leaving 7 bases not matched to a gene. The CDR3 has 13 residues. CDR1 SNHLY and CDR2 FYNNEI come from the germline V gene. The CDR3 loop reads CASRPPGGEELFF. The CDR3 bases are TGTGCCAGCAGACCACCGGGGGGGGAGGAGCTGTTTTTT.

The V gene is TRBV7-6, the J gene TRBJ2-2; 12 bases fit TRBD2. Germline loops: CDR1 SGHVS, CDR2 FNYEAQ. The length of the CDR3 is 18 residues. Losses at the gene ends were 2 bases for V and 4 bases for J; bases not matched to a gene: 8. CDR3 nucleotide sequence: TGTGCCAGCAGCTTACTAGCGGGAGGGCTTTTGTTCACCGGGGAGCTGTTTTTT. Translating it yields CASSLLAGGLLFTGELFF.

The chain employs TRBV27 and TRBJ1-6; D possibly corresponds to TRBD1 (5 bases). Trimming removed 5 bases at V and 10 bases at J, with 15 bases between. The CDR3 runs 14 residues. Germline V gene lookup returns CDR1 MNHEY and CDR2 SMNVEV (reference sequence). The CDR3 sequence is CASSSLGLDSPLHF. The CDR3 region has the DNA TGTGCCAGCAGTAGTTTGGGGCTAGACTCACCCCTCCACTTT.

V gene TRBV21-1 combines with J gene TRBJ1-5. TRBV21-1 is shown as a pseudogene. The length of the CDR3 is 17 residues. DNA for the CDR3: TGTGCCAGCAGCAAAGGGGACGCGACTACGATAGTCCTGCCCCAGCATTTT. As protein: CASSKGDATTIVLPQHF.

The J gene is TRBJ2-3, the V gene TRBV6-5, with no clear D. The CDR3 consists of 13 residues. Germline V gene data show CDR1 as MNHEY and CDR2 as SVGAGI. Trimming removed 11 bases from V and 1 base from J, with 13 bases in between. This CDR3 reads CALGHPRTDTQYF. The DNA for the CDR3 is TGTGCCCTCGGCCACCCACGCACAGATACGCAGTATTTT.

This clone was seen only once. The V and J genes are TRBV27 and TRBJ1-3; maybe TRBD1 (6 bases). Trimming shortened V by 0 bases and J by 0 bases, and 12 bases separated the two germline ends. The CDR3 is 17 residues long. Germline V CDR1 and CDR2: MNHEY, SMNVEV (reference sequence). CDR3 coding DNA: TGTGCCAGCAGTTTATCGTATGGGGGGGCCTCTGGAAACACCATATATTTT. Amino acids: CASSLSYGGASGNTIYF.

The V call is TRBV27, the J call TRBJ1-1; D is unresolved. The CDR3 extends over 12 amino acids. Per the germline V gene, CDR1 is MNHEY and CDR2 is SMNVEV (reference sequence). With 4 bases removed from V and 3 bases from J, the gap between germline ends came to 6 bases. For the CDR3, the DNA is TGTGCCAGCAGTTCCGGGGACACTGAAGCTTTCTTT. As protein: CASSSGDTEAFF.

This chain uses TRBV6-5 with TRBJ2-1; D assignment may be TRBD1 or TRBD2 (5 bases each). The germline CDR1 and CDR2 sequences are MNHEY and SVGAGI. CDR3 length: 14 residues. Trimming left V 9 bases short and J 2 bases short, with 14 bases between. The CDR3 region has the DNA TGTGCCAGTAGTCTGGGGGTCCCCTACAATGAGCAGTTCTTC. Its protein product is CASSLGVPYNEQFF.

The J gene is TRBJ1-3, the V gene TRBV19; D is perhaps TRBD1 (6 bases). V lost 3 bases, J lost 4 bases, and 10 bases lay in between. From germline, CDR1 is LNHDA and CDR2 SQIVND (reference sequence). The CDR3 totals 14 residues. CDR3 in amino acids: CASSIGGSGNTIYF. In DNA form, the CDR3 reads TGTGCCAGTAGTATTGGGGGCTCCGGAAACACCATATATTTT. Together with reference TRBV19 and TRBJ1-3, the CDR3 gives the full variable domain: DGGITQSPKYLFRKEGQNVTLSCEQNLNHDAMYWYRQDPGQGLRLIYYSQIVNDFQKGDIAEGYSVSREKKESFPLTVTSAQKNPTAFYLCASSIGGSGNTIYFGEGSWLTVV.

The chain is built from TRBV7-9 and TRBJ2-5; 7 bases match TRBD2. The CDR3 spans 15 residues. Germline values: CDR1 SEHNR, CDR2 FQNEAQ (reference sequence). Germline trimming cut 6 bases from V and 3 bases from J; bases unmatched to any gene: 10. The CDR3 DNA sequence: TGTGCCAGCAGTTTCCGCGCTAGCGGAAAAGAGACCCAGTACTTC. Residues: CASSFRASGKETQYF.

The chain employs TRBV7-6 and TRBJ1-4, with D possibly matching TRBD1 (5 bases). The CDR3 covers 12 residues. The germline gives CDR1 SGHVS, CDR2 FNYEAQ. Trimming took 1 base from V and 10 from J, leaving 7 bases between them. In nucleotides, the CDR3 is TGTGCCAGCAGCTTAGACGGGGCAAAACTGTTTTTT. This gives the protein CASSLDGAKLFF.

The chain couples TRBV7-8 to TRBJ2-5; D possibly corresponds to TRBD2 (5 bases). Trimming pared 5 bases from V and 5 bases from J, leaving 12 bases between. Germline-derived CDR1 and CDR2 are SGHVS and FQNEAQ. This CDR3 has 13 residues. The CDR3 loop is CASSQEVLETQYF. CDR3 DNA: TGTGCCAGCAGCCAGGAGGTTTTGGAGACCCAGTACTTC.

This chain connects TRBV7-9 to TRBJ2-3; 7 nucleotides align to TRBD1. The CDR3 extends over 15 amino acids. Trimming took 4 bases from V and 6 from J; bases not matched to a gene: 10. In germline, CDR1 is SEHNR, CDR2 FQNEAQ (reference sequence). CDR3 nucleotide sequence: TGTGCCAGCAGCTCAACAGGGGCCAACAGGGATACGCAGTATTTT. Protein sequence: CASSSTGANRDTQYF.

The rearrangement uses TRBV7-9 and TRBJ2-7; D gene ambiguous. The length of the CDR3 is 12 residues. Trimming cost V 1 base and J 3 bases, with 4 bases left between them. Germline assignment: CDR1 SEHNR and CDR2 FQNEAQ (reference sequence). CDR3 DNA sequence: TGTGCCAGCAGCTTAGTGATCTACGAGCAGTACTTC. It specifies CASSLVIYEQYF. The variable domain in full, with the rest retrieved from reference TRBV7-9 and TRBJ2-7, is DTGVSQNPRHKITKRGQNVTFRCDPISEHNRLYWYRQTLGQGPEFLTYFQNEAQLEKSRLLSDRFSAERPKGSFSTLEIQRTEQGDSAMYLCASSLVIYEQYFGPGTRLTVT.

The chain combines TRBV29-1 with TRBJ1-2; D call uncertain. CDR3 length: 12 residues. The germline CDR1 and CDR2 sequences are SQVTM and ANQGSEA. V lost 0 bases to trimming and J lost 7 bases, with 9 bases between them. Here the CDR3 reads CSVEDHQAGYTF. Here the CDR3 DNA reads TGCAGCGTTGAAGATCATCAGGCTGGCTACACCTTC.

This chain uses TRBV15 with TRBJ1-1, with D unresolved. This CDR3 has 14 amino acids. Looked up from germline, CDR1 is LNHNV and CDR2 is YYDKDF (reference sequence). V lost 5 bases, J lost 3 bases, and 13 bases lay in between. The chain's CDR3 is CATSGRPWDTEAFF. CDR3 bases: TGTGCCACCAGCGGCCGGCCTTGGGACACTGAAGCTTTCTTT.

The CDR3, as DNA: TGTGCCAGCAGCAGAGGGGGGTCGGCTAGCACAGATACGCAGTATTTT. This encodes CASSRGGSASTDTQYF. The J gene is TRBJ2-3, the V gene TRBV9; TRBD1 or TRBD2 may be the D gene (6 bases each). V was cut by 4 bases and J by 0 bases, with 15 bases left in between. In germline, CDR1 is SGDLS, CDR2 YYNGEE. This CDR3 has 16 amino acids.

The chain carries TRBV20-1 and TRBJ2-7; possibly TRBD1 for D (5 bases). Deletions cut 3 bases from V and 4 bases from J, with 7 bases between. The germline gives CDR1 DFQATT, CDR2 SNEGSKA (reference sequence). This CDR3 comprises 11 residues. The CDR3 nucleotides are TGCAGTGCTAGCAGACAGTACGAGCAGTACTTC. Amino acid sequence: CSASRQYEQYF.

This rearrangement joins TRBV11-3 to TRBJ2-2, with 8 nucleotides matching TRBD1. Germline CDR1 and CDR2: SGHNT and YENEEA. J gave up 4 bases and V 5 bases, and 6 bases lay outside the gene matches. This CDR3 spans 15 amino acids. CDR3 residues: CASSPRTGRTGELFF. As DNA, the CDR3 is TGTGCCAGCAGCCCCCGGACAGGGCGCACCGGGGAGCTGTTTTTT.

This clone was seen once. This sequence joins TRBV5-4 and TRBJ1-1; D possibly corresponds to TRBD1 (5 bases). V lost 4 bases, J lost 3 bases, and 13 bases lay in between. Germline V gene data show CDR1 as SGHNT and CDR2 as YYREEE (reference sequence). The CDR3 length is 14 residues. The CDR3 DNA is TGTGCCAGCAGCCGGTTTGACAGAGACACTGAAGCTTTCTTT. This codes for CASSRFDRDTEAFF.

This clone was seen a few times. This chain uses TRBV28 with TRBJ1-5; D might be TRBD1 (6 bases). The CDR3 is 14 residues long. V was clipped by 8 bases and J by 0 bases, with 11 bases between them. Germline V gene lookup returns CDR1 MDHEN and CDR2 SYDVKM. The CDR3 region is CASSGASSNQPQHF. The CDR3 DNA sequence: TGTGCCAGCTCAGGGGCTAGTAGCAATCAGCCCCAGCATTTT.

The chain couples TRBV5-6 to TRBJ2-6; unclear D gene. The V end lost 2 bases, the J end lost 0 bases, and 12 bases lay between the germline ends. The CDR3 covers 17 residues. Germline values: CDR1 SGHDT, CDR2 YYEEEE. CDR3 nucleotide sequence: TGTGCCAGCAGCTTTTTCCCGGTTAGCTCTGGGGCCAACGTCCTGACTTTC. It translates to CASSFFPVSSGANVLTF.